This T cell receptor beta chain was found in a study of cytomegalovirus exposure and HLA in healthy donors. With V trimmed by 5 bases and J by 3 bases, 5 bases remained unmatched. Germline lookup yields CDR1 MDHEN and CDR2 SYDVKM. The CDR3 contains 14 residues. The study ran its PCR with 60 Vbeta and 13 Jbeta primers. This table comes from immunoSEQ multiplex PCR, and its TCRdb copy is limited to in-frame clones, with some not included. This repertoire includes fewer than 35,000 clones. The sequenced sample consisted of PBMCs. This sequence originates from a female donor in good health and CMV-seronegative. The chain combines TRBV28 with TRBJ2-3; 7 nucleotides line up with TRBD2. This CDR3 reads CASSRAGQTDTQYF. In DNA form, the CDR3 reads TGTGCCAGCAGTCGAGCGGGGCAGACAGATACGCAGTATTTT.